Included here is one T cell receptor beta chain sequence, with context. Its target antigen remains unknown. The record has no base qualities; no much larger clone is one base away. Flow cytometry had shown CD8+CD57+ cell expansion in the patients selected for sequencing. Every patient had severe acquired aplastic anemia, diagnosed using the International Study of Aplastic Anemia and Agranulocytosis and Camitta criteria. At the time blood was sampled, none of the patients had received any therapy. TCR repertoires of sorted CD4+ and CD8+ blood T cells from severe aplastic anemia patients and healthy subjects were deep-sequenced in the study. Patients were enrolled under clinicaltrials.gov protocols 00001620, 01623167, 00001397, 00071045, 00081523 and 00961064 in the USA. Ficoll-Paque density gradient centrifugation was used to isolate peripheral blood mononuclear cells. CD4+ and CD8+ T cells were sorted by FACS or magnetic beads before DNA extraction.

Genomic DNA served as template for TCR beta VDJ combination and CDR3 sequence profiling. An Illumina HiSeq 2000 was used for TCR repertoire sequencing. As for the authors' bioinformatics: Repertoire assessment relied on Simpson's diversity index, CDR3 size and DJ length profiles, and TRBV/TRBJ rearrangement plots. The most abundant DNA sequence in the deep sequencing data was defined as the immunodominant clone. CDR3 amino acid sequences were checked for sharing between subjects and were compared against published repertoires and the VDJdb database. Through fastp at Q25 and MiXCR, TCRdb rebuilt clones from the public reads, retaining in-frame beta chains. CDR3 protein sequences are deduplicated, and each keeps its most common genes and DNA. The V and J calls follow TCRdb's processing rather than the paper's. For this sample the table gives 200,000 or so distinct CDR3 sequences, of which around half were detected only once. The ten largest account for approximately 9.7% of the sample.

The sample originates from a study of CD8+CD57+ T cells in acquired aplastic anemia (dated by TCRdb to 2017 to 2018). Describing the broader study: A mean of about 3.2 ug of DNA, ranging from roughly 0.2 to 27.4 ug, was extracted from sorted CD4+ and CD8+ cells. A CD8+CD57+ expansion meant a frequency higher than the mean frequency seen in healthy subjects.

Findings and caveats that apply to the study as a whole: Patients and healthy controls showed no significant difference in CD8+ Simpson's diversity (P=0.060). Although under 35 CD8+ CDR3 sequences were shared by patients and controls, these sequences appeared highly expressed in patients and within the immunodominant clones of patients.

The material sequenced was sorted CD4+, CD8+, or CD8+CD57+ T cells (not recorded which) from PBMCs. This TCR was recovered from a human donor with aplastic anemia.

For the CDR3, the sequence is CATSGYAGDTQYF. Here is the DNA: TGTGCCACCAGTGGCTATGCCGGGGATACGCAGTATTTT. The chain links TRBV24-1 with TRBJ2-3, with no reliable assignment of the D segment. The V end loses 5 bases and the J end loses 6 bases, and a stretch of 11 bases separates them. The germline V gene yields KGHDR for CDR1 and SFDVKD for CDR2. The CDR3 covers 13 residues, taking in both the cysteine and the phenylalanine. The entry retains the CDR3 DNA only, 39 bases that are in frame from base 1.